This T cell receptor beta chain came from a study of blood T cell repertoires in COVID-19. TCRdb keeps only in-frame clones here, not all; method: immunoSEQ multiplex PCR. The sample yields 100,000 to 150,000 clones, roughly four fifths seen once. The length of the CDR3 is 14 residues. The ends were cut back, 1 base at V and 3 bases at J, with 10 bases in the middle. The germline gives CDR1 MNHNS, CDR2 SASEGT. V gene TRBV6-1 combines with J gene TRBJ2-7; tentative D call: TRBD1 (5 bases). Sequences were obtained from peripheral blood. The sequence derives from a man in his sixties with acute or convalescent COVID-19. The CDR3: CASSEGGASYEQYF. In DNA, the CDR3 is TGTGCCAGCAGTGAAGGGGGCGCGAGCTACGAGCAGTACTTC.